Listed below are T cell receptor beta chains from one sample, sequenced in a study of T cell repertoires in cytomegalovirus infection. TCRdb recomputed calls from the reads with MiXCR, one row per CDR3 protein. The sample consists of around 540,000 distinct CDR3 sequences, roughly a third of them appearing once. No antigen has been assigned to these receptors. The sequenced sample was cultured PBMCs, obtained from culture after CMV antigen stimulation. The receptors come from a human donor in good health (CMV status not recorded). Some clones in this sample may be carry-over from other donors' samples. The CDR3 runs from the conserved cysteine through the conserved F or W. D genes are given only for firm matches. Not every row has a clone size; where given, it reads once, few, many or a size class.

V gene: TRBV4-1
D gene: TRBD2
clone size: few
J gene: TRBJ2-5
CDR3 DNA: TGCGCCAGCAGCCAGGGAGGGTTCGAAGAGACCCAGTACTTC
CDR3 protein: CASSQGGFEETQYF

V gene: TRBV20-1
D gene: -
clone size: -
J gene: TRBJ2-6
CDR3 DNA: TGCAGTGCTAGAGTCAGAACAGGGATGGGGGCCAACGTCCTGACTTTC
CDR3 protein: CSARVRTGMGANVLTF

V gene: TRBV15
D gene: -
clone size: -
J gene: TRBJ1-4
CDR3 DNA: TGTGCCACCAGCAGAGATCCGGACGAGGAACTGTTTTTT
CDR3 protein: CATSRDPDEELFF

V gene: TRBV19
D gene: -
clone size: -
J gene: TRBJ1-5
CDR3 DNA: TGTGCCAGTAGTCTACAGAACAGTGTTTGGCCCCAGCATTTT
CDR3 protein: CASSLQNSVWPQHF

V gene: TRBV7-3
D gene: -
clone size: -
J gene: TRBJ2-3
CDR3 DNA: TGTGCCAGCAGCAGATGGCCCACAGATACGCAGTATTTT
CDR3 protein: CASSRWPTDTQYF

V gene: TRBV28
D gene: -
clone size: few
J gene: TRBJ2-2
CDR3 DNA: TGTGCCAGCAGTTTTGGGGGGCGGACCGGGGAGCTGTTTTTT
CDR3 protein: CASSFGGRTGELFF

V gene: TRBV20-1
D gene: -
clone size: -
J gene: TRBJ1-1
CDR3 DNA: TGCAGTGCTCGGGAACCAAGAGCCCTGAACACTGAAGCTTTCTTT
CDR3 protein: CSAREPRALNTEAFF

V gene: TRBV7-8
D gene: -
clone size: many
J gene: TRBJ2-7
CDR3 DNA: TGTGCCAGCAGCCCCCCCCCACCGGGGGAGCAGTACTTC
CDR3 protein: CASSPPPPGEQYF

V gene: TRBV5-1
D gene: -
clone size: few
J gene: TRBJ1-4
CDR3 DNA: TGCGCCAGCAGCTTGAAATCCTCGGGTGAAAAACTGTTTTTT
CDR3 protein: CASSLKSSGEKLFF

V gene: TRBV19
D gene: -
clone size: -
J gene: TRBJ1-1
CDR3 DNA: TGTGCCAGTAGTATCCTGGGATCTCCTGAAGCTTTCTTT
CDR3 protein: CASSILGSPEAFF

V gene: TRBV19
D gene: TRBD1
clone size: -
J gene: TRBJ1-1
CDR3 DNA: TGTGCCAGCTGGGACAGGGGTGGAACTGAAGCTTTCTTT
CDR3 protein: CASWDRGGTEAFF

V gene: TRBV6-2/TRBV6-3
D gene: -
clone size: many
J gene: TRBJ2-2
CDR3 DNA: TGTGCCAGCAGTTACATACAGTGGGACACCGGGGAGCTGTTTTTT
CDR3 protein: CASSYIQWDTGELFF

V gene: TRBV10-3
D gene: TRBD1
clone size: -
J gene: TRBJ1-2
CDR3 DNA: TGTGCCATCAGCCGAGGACAGGACTATGGCTACACCTTC
CDR3 protein: CAISRGQDYGYTF

V gene: TRBV12-3/TRBV12-4
D gene: -
clone size: -
J gene: TRBJ2-1
CDR3 DNA: TGTGCCAGCAGTTTGATTCAGGACTCGGGGCAGTTCTTC
CDR3 protein: CASSLIQDSGQFF

V gene: TRBV28
D gene: -
clone size: -
J gene: TRBJ1-1
CDR3 DNA: TGTGCCAGCAGTTCCTCAGGGAGAAACACTGAAGCTTTCTTT
CDR3 protein: CASSSSGRNTEAFF

V gene: TRBV4-3
D gene: TRBD1
clone size: -
J gene: TRBJ1-2
CDR3 DNA: TGCGCCAGCAGCCAAGGGGACAGTTTTAGGGGAGGCTACACCTTC
CDR3 protein: CASSQGDSFRGGYTF

V gene: TRBV15
D gene: -
clone size: few
J gene: TRBJ2-7
CDR3 DNA: TGTGCCACCAGGGGTGACTACGAGCAGTACTTC
CDR3 protein: CATRGDYEQYF

V gene: TRBV6-2/TRBV6-3
D gene: -
clone size: -
J gene: TRBJ1-2
CDR3 DNA: TGTGCCAGCGGCCCGGACCGCCGAACCCTTAACTATGGCTACACCTTC
CDR3 protein: CASGPDRRTLNYGYTF

V gene: TRBV28
D gene: -
clone size: -
J gene: TRBJ2-1
CDR3 DNA: TGTGCCAGCAGGGACATAACAGGGTTTGAGCAGTTCTTC
CDR3 protein: CASRDITGFEQFF

V gene: TRBV19
D gene: -
clone size: -
J gene: TRBJ1-2
CDR3 DNA: TGTGCCAGTAGTACCCAGACAGGCGGCTACACCTTC
CDR3 protein: CASSTQTGGYTF

V gene: TRBV18
D gene: -
clone size: -
J gene: TRBJ1-2
CDR3 DNA: TGTGCCAGCTCACCACCCTACAGCCGCACTAACTATGGCTACACCTTC
CDR3 protein: CASSPPYSRTNYGYTF

V gene: TRBV28
D gene: TRBD1
clone size: few
J gene: TRBJ1-1
CDR3 DNA: TGTGCCAGCAGTTTACGGACAGGGCACACTGAAGCTTTCTTT
CDR3 protein: CASSLRTGHTEAFF

V gene: TRBV7-2
D gene: -
clone size: many
J gene: TRBJ2-7
CDR3 DNA: TGTGCCAGCAGCTTAGCTGGAGGGATCTACGAGCAGTACTTC
CDR3 protein: CASSLAGGIYEQYF

V gene: TRBV28
D gene: TRBD1
clone size: -
J gene: TRBJ1-6
CDR3 DNA: TGTGCCAGCAGTCAGGGGGTCTTGACCCTCCACTTT
CDR3 protein: CASSQGVLTLHF

V gene: TRBV7-2
D gene: TRBD2
clone size: many
J gene: TRBJ2-1
CDR3 DNA: TGTGCCAGCAGCCAAGATAGCGGGAGGTACAATGAGCAGTTCTTC
CDR3 protein: CASSQDSGRYNEQFF

V gene: TRBV5-6
D gene: TRBD1
clone size: -
J gene: TRBJ2-5
CDR3 DNA: TGTGCCAGCAGCCAGGGACAGCTTCTGGTGGAGACCCAGTACTTC
CDR3 protein: CASSQGQLLVETQYF

V gene: TRBV24-1
D gene: TRBD2
clone size: few
J gene: TRBJ2-1
CDR3 DNA: TGTGCCACCAGTGTGTCGGGACTACCTGACAATGAGCAGTTCTTC
CDR3 protein: CATSVSGLPDNEQFF

V gene: TRBV7-6
D gene: -
clone size: -
J gene: TRBJ2-7
CDR3 DNA: TGTGCCAGCAGCTTTGTACGGGGAAGTTACGAGCAGTACTTC
CDR3 protein: CASSFVRGSYEQYF

V gene: TRBV7-9
D gene: -
clone size: many
J gene: TRBJ2-5
CDR3 DNA: TGTGCCAGCAGCGGAGACGGCAGCAAGCTAGGGGAGACCCAGTACTTC
CDR3 protein: CASSGDGSKLGETQYF

V gene: TRBV11-2
D gene: -
clone size: few
J gene: TRBJ2-2
CDR3 DNA: TGTGCCAGCAGCTTAGCGGTACTCGGCACCGGGGAGCTGTTTTTT
CDR3 protein: CASSLAVLGTGELFF

V gene: TRBV30
D gene: -
clone size: -
J gene: TRBJ1-3
CDR3 DNA: TGTGCCTGGATGGGTTCTGGAAACACCATATATTTT
CDR3 protein: CAWMGSGNTIYF

V gene: TRBV5-1
D gene: -
clone size: few
J gene: TRBJ1-3
CDR3 DNA: TGCGCCAGCAGCTGGCGACAGACTGGAAACACCATATATTTT
CDR3 protein: CASSWRQTGNTIYF

V gene: TRBV7-2
D gene: -
clone size: -
J gene: TRBJ2-2
CDR3 DNA: TGTGCCAGCAGCTTAGGATTCCGGGATACCGGGGAGCTGTTTTTT
CDR3 protein: CASSLGFRDTGELFF

V gene: TRBV7-2
D gene: -
clone size: many
J gene: TRBJ2-1
CDR3 DNA: TGTGCCAGCAGCTCATTTGGGGACAAGCCGAATGAGCAGTTCTTC
CDR3 protein: CASSSFGDKPNEQFF

V gene: TRBV2
D gene: TRBD1
clone size: -
J gene: TRBJ2-2
CDR3 DNA: TGTGCCAGCAGTCAGCCAGGGGGTATGGACACCGGGGAGCTGTTTTTT
CDR3 protein: CASSQPGGMDTGELFF

V gene: TRBV7-2
D gene: -
clone size: few
J gene: TRBJ2-3
CDR3 DNA: TGTGCCAGCAGCTTAAGGCGTGTGGCAGATACGCAGTATTTT
CDR3 protein: CASSLRRVADTQYF

V gene: TRBV11-3
D gene: TRBD1
clone size: few
J gene: TRBJ1-1
CDR3 DNA: TGTGCCAGCAGCCGGCGACAGGGGGTAATGAACACTGAAGCTTTCTTT
CDR3 protein: CASSRRQGVMNTEAFF

V gene: TRBV20-1
D gene: TRBD1
clone size: -
J gene: TRBJ1-1
CDR3 DNA: TGCAGTGCTAGAGTCCTACCAGGGGGGTACACTGAAGCTTTCTTT
CDR3 protein: CSARVLPGGYTEAFF

V gene: TRBV7-2
D gene: -
clone size: few
J gene: TRBJ1-1
CDR3 DNA: TGTGCCAGCAGCTGGACATTGGATAACACTGAAGCTTTCTTT
CDR3 protein: CASSWTLDNTEAFF

V gene: TRBV6-2/TRBV6-3
D gene: TRBD1
clone size: few
J gene: TRBJ1-1
CDR3 DNA: TGTGCCAGCAGTTACCCGTCGGGACAGGGGGTAACTGAAGCTTTCTTT
CDR3 protein: CASSYPSGQGVTEAFF

V gene: TRBV7-8
D gene: -
clone size: many
J gene: TRBJ1-5
CDR3 DNA: TGTGCCAGCAGGCAAGGAGTGGGACGGATCGTCTCCAATCAGCCCCAGCATTTT
CDR3 protein: CASRQGVGRIVSNQPQHF